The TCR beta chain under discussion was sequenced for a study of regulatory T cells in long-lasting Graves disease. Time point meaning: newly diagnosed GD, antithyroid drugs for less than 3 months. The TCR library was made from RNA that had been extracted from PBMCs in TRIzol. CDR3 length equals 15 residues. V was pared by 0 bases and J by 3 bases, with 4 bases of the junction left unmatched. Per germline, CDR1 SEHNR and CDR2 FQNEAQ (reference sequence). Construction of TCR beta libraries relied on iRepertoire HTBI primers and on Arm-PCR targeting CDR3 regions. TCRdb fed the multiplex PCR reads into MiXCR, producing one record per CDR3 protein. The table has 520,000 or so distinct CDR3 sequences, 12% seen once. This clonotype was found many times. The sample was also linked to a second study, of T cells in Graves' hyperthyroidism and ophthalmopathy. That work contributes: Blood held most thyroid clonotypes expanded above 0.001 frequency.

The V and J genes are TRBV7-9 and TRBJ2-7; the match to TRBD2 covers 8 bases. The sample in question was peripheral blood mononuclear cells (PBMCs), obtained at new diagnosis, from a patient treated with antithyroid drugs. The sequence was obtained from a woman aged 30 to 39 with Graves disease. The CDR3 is CASSLASGSFYEQYF. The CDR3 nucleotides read TGTGCCAGCAGCTTAGCGAGCGGGAGTTTCTACGAGCAGTACTTC.